Each of the 10 T cell receptor beta chains below was sequenced from the same sample in a study of T-cell memory formation after mild COVID-19. TCRdb re-derived calls from the 5' RACE reads in MiXCR, one entry per CDR3 protein. The sample has 130,000 to 150,000 distinct CDR3 sequences; 6% to 6.5% are singletons. What was sequenced was PBMCs or a T cell subset sorted from them (not recorded which). The source is an adult woman who had mild COVID-19 (a few samples of this study predate the infection). Cell type and time point are not known.

There are many counts of this clonotype. The genes are TRBV27 and TRBJ2-7; D is unclear. The CDR3 spans 15 residues. Germline V gene lookup returns CDR1 MNHEY and CDR2 SMNVEV (reference sequence). The germline V and J ends were trimmed by 4 bases and 1 base, with 14 bases remaining between them. As DNA, the CDR3 is TGTGCCAGCAGTTCCCTAGATGCGGTGTCCTACGAGCAGTACTTC. Translating gives CASSSLDAVSYEQYF.

There are many counts of this clonotype. The chain joins TRBV20-1 to TRBJ2-3, with a tentative D call TRBD2 (6 bases). Germline loops: CDR1 DFQATT, CDR2 SNEGSKA (reference sequence). CDR3 size: 12 residues. DNA for the CDR3: TGCAGCGCGGGACCTTCCACAGATACGCAGTATTTT. Translated, it gives CSAGPSTDTQYF.

This clonotype was counted ten times or more. The chain combines TRBV5-1 with TRBJ1-1; TRBD1 is a possible D gene (5 bases). The length of the CDR3 is 16 residues. Per germline, CDR1 SGHRS and CDR2 YFSETQ. V was cut by 1 base and J by 0 bases, with 13 bases left in between. The CDR3 bases are TGCGCCAGCAGCTTGAATCATCCAGGGATGAACACTGAAGCTTTCTTT. Translated: CASSLNHPGMNTEAFF.

This clonotype showed up many times. This chain uses TRBV6-6 with TRBJ2-3, with 8 bases that match TRBD2. Germline V gives CDR1 MNHNY, CDR2 SVGAGI (reference sequence). The V gene end was trimmed by 0 bases and the J gene end by 4 bases; junction bases not matched to a gene: 18. The CDR3 is 20 residues long. CDR3 in amino acids: CASSYSLSLASGYGADTQYF. The DNA of the CDR3 is TGTGCCAGCAGTTACTCTTTGAGTCTTGCTAGCGGGTATGGGGCAGATACGCAGTATTTT.

In this sample, this clonotype turned up many times. The DNA for the CDR3 is TGCAGTGCTAAGGGCGGTCCCCAGGTTTACGAGCAGTACTTC. It codes for CSAKGGPQVYEQYF. This chain connects TRBV20-1 to TRBJ2-7; the D is unclear. The V and J ends lost 4 bases and 4 bases respectively, with 17 bases between them. The CDR3 is 14 residues long. The V gene's germline CDR1 is DFQATT and CDR2 SNEGSKA (reference sequence).

This sequence joins TRBV6-2 or TRBV6-3 and TRBJ2-3, with D perhaps TRBD2 (6 bases). CDR3 length: 17 residues. The V end lost 2 bases, the J end lost 1 base, and 16 bases lay between the germline ends. CDR1 MNHEY and CDR2 SVGEGT come from the germline V gene. The CDR3 here is CASSYATGGRGTDTQYF. CDR3 nucleotides: TGTGCCAGCAGTTACGCTACAGGAGGGAGAGGCACAGATACGCAGTATTTT.

The J gene is TRBJ1-2, the V gene TRBV30; no definite D call. Trimming left V 1 base short and J 9 bases short, with 9 bases between. This CDR3 has 11 amino acids. Looked up from germline, CDR1 is GTSNPN and CDR2 is SVGIG (reference sequence). The CDR3 nucleotides read TGTGCCTGGAGTGCCGGTTTTAGCTACACCTTC. This gives the protein CAWSAGFSYTF.

This clonotype was counted at least ten times. The chain recombines TRBV24-1 with TRBJ2-1, with 7 bases fitting TRBD1. The junction had 5 bases not matched to a gene; V was cut back by 3 bases and J by 7 bases. The CDR3 is 14 residues long. Germline V gives CDR1 KGHDR, CDR2 SFDVKD. CDR3 coding DNA: TGTGCCACCAGTGATCCGACAGGGTTGAATGAGCAGTTCTTC. Amino acid sequence: CATSDPTGLNEQFF.

In its sample, this clonotype was seen many times. The V call is TRBV4-2, the J call TRBJ2-6; D remains ambiguous. The CDR3 has 16 amino acids. Trimming removed 2 bases at V and 0 bases at J, with 8 bases between. Per the germline V gene, CDR1 is LGHNA and CDR2 is YNFKEQ. The CDR3 reads CASSQPGRSGANVLTF. CDR3 DNA: TGTGCCAGCAGCCAACCCGGCCGCTCTGGGGCCAACGTCCTGACTTTC.

This clonotype was observed a handful of times. V gene TRBV4-1 combines with J gene TRBJ1-2; D remains ambiguous. Germline CDR1 is MGHRA and CDR2 is YSYEKL. The CDR3 totals 16 residues. The V end was cut by 0 bases, the J end by 2 bases, with 13 bases between. CDR3 sequence (DNA): TGCGCCAGCAGCCAAGAAGTGGGCAGGCTCAACTATGGCTACACCTTC. It specifies CASSQEVGRLNYGYTF.